These 8 T cell receptor beta chains were sequenced from one sample in a study of cytomegalovirus exposure and HLA in healthy donors. Amplification used 60 Vbeta primers and 13 Jbeta primers. The data were produced by immunoSEQ multiplex PCR, yet TCRdb's version contains in-frame clones alone and is incomplete. The sample holds 95,000 to 150,000 clones, 17% seen once. The material sequenced was PBMCs. The origin of the receptors is a female donor in good health and CMV-seropositive.

The chain employs TRBV27 and TRBJ2-7; 8 positions match TRBD2. The V and J ends lost 7 bases and 1 base, in that order; junction bases with no gene match: 12. The CDR3 is 16 residues long. The V gene's germline CDR1 is MNHEY and CDR2 SMNVEV (reference sequence). CDR3 sequence (DNA): TGTGCCAGCAATCCCATCGGAATAGCGGGGTCCTACGAGCAGTACTTC. This gives the protein CASNPIGIAGSYEQYF.

There are a few counts of this clone. The chain recombines TRBV28 with TRBJ1-5, with a tentative D call TRBD1 (5 bases). CDR1 and CDR2 from the germline V gene are MDHEN and SYDVKM. This CDR3 has 15 residues. Trimming removed 3 bases at V and 1 base at J, with 10 bases between. The CDR3 bases are TGTGCCAGCAGTTTTGGGGGGAGAAGCAATCAGCCCCAGCATTTT. Encoded protein: CASSFGGRSNQPQHF.

This clone has only a few counts. CDR3 sequence: CAWSITRTASFGTDTQYF. Here the CDR3 DNA reads TGTGCCTGGAGTATCACACGGACAGCAAGTTTTGGCACAGATACGCAGTATTTT. The chain carries TRBV30 and TRBJ2-3, with D possibly being TRBD1 (6 bases). V lost 2 bases to trimming and J lost 1 base, with 22 bases between them. The germline gives CDR1 GTSNPN, CDR2 SVGIG (reference sequence). The CDR3 runs 18 residues.

This clone showed up just a few times. This chain links TRBV5-1 with TRBJ2-3, with D perhaps TRBD2 (5 bases). The CDR3 runs 16 residues. With 0 bases removed from V and 2 bases from J, the gap between germline ends came to 13 bases. CDR1 and CDR2 from the germline V gene are SGHRS and YFSETQ. Written as DNA, the CDR3 is TGCGCCAGCAGCTTGGTCCGGGGTAGTAACACAGATACGCAGTATTTT. Amino acids: CASSLVRGSNTDTQYF.

CDR3 in amino acids: CASRKDRGAYEQYF. The DNA for the CDR3 is TGTGCCAGCAGGAAGGACAGGGGAGCCTACGAGCAGTACTTC. The chain uses TRBV25-1 and TRBJ2-7; TRBD1 matches 9 bases. The CDR3 loop spans 14 amino acids. With V trimmed by 6 bases and J by 2 bases, 5 bases remained unmatched. The germline gives CDR1 MGHDK, CDR2 SYGVNS.

V is TRBV15 and J is TRBJ2-1, with 8 nucleotides matching TRBD2. CDR1 is LNHNV, CDR2 YYDKDF, per germline (reference sequence). The V and J ends lost 6 bases and 2 bases, in that order; junction bases with no gene match: 6. This CDR3 is built from 15 residues. CDR3 nucleotide sequence: TGTGCCACCAGAGGGGGAGCGGGGGCCTACAATGAGCAGTTCTTC. Protein product: CATRGGAGAYNEQFF.

This chain connects TRBV9 to TRBJ2-5; D ambiguous. From germline, CDR1 is SGDLS and CDR2 YYNGEE. The ends were cut back, 0 bases at V and 2 bases at J, with 11 bases in the middle. The CDR3 has 15 residues. In DNA, the CDR3 is TGTGCCAGCAGCGTAGTAGGAAGGAGACAAGAGACCCAGTACTTC. As protein: CASSVVGRRQETQYF. Looking up the rest from reference TRBV9 and TRBJ2-5 gives the full variable domain: DSGVTQTPKHLITATGQRVTLRCSPRSGDLSVYWYQQSLDQGLQFLIQYYNGEERAKGNILERFSAQQFPDLHSELNLSSLELGDSALYFCASSVVGRRQETQYFGPGTRLLVL.

The chain recombines TRBV28 with TRBJ1-5, with 7 bases that match TRBD1. The CDR3 covers 16 residues. With 5 bases clipped from V and 5 bases from J, the junction kept 12 bases outside the gene matches. CDR1 and CDR2 from the germline V gene are MDHEN and SYDVKM. This chain's CDR3 is CASSGGSGTAHQPQHF. CDR3 bases: TGTGCCAGCAGTGGCGGTTCTGGGACAGCACATCAGCCCCAGCATTTT.